This T cell receptor beta chain was identified in a study of blood T cells in healthy people across ages. It was with a sample-barcoded 5' primer and a J-beta primer mix that a second PCR of about 6 to 12 cycles was run. A single record per CDR3 protein comes from TCRdb applying MiXCR to the 5' RACE reads. This table has 550,000 to 700,000 distinct CDR3 sequences, about 26% appearing once. Per germline, CDR1 DFQATT and CDR2 SNEGSKA (reference sequence). V was trimmed by 6 bases and J by 10 bases, leaving 27 bases between them. This CDR3 is 15 amino acids long. The chain employs TRBV20-1 and TRBJ1-1, with D perhaps TRBD1 (5 bases). Sequencing was done on a sample of blood. This TCR was sampled from a woman in her seventies in good health. The CDR3 here is CSARQGVALTFGAFF. The CDR3 coding sequence is TGCAGTGCCAGGCAGGGTGTTGCCCTGACGTTTGGAGCTTTCTTT.